Following are 28 T cell receptor beta chains from one sample sequenced in a study of T-cell memory formation after mild COVID-19. TCRdb recomputed calls from the 5' RACE reads with MiXCR, one row per CDR3 protein. The table records 350,000 or so distinct CDR3 sequences, 20% to 25% of them present only once. The sequencing sample was made of PBMCs or a T cell subset sorted from them (not recorded which). The source is a man between 18 and 35 years old who had mild COVID-19 (a few samples of this study predate the infection). Cell type and time point are not known.

This clonotype came up many times. The chain links TRBV19 to TRBJ1-2; weak D call: TRBD1 (6 bases). V was cut by 6 bases and J by 7 bases, with 15 bases left in between. Germline CDR1 reads LNHDA; CDR2 reads SQIVND (reference sequence). The CDR3 covers 13 residues. CDR3 residues: CASRTGLVAGYTF. In DNA form, the CDR3 reads TGTGCCAGTAGAACAGGGCTCGTTGCTGGCTACACCTTC.

This clonotype has only a few counts. The rearrangement joins TRBV7-9 to TRBJ2-4; tentative D call: TRBD1 (6 bases). The germline V and J ends were trimmed by 6 bases and 4 bases, with 7 bases remaining between them. The CDR3 contains 12 residues. CDR1 and CDR2 from the germline V gene are SEHNR and FQNEAQ (reference sequence). The CDR3 DNA sequence: TGTGCCAGCAGGGGGGCAAAAAACATTCAGTACTTC. It is translated as CASRGAKNIQYF. Complete variable domain (other parts from reference TRBV7-9 and TRBJ2-4): DTGVSQNPRHKITKRGQNVTFRCDPISEHNRLYWYRQTLGQGPEFLTYFQNEAQLEKSRLLSDRFSAERPKGSFSTLEIQRTEQGDSAMYLCASRGAKNIQYFGAGTRLSVL.

The table lists this clonotype with a few counts. The chain employs TRBV15 and TRBJ1-1, with D hard to call. The CDR3 extends over 13 amino acids. CDR1 is LNHNV and CDR2 is YYDKDF in the germline V gene (reference sequence). Trimming left V 6 bases short and J 11 bases short, with 19 bases between. The DNA for the CDR3 is TGTGCCACCAGGTCCGCGCAGTCGCGGAGGGCTTTCTTT. This sequence encodes CATRSAQSRRAFF.

This clonotype has ten or more counts. CDR3 sequence (DNA): TGTGCCAGCAGCAAAGTCCCCCACTCCTATAATTCACCCCTCCACTTT. Translating it yields CASSKVPHSYNSPLHF. The V gene is TRBV21-1, the J gene TRBJ1-6; the table's D call of TRBD1 was not tested on the DNA. TRBV21-1 is annotated as a pseudogene. CDR3 length: 16 amino acids.

This clonotype has more than one count but fewer than ten. The chain recombines TRBV5-4 with TRBJ2-1, with 7 bases that match TRBD1. The CDR3 extends over 17 amino acids. Trimming removed 5 bases from V and 5 bases from J; junction bases left unmatched: 16. Germline values: CDR1 SGHNT, CDR2 YYREEE (reference sequence). This chain's CDR3 is CASSPKLIRQGNNEQFF. In DNA form, the CDR3 reads TGTGCCAGCAGTCCAAAATTAATTCGACAGGGCAACAATGAGCAGTTCTTC.

The chain carries TRBV27 and TRBJ2-3, with D possibly being TRBD2 (5 bases). V gave up 1 base and J gave up 7 bases, with 15 bases separating them. This CDR3 is built from 15 residues. Germline CDR1 MNHEY, CDR2 SMNVEV (reference sequence). The DNA for the CDR3 is TGTGCCAGCAGTTTATACGGGGATCTGATTTATACGCAGTATTTT. Translating it yields CASSLYGDLIYTQYF.

The chain links TRBV3-1 to TRBJ2-4; weak D call: TRBD2 (5 bases). The CDR3 has 14 amino acids. Germline lookup yields CDR1 LGHDT and CDR2 YNNKEL (reference sequence). V gave up 1 base and J gave up 6 bases, with 10 bases separating them. CDR3 in amino acids: CASSQVGEVNIQYF. Here the CDR3 DNA reads TGTGCCAGCAGCCAAGTGGGAGAGGTAAACATTCAGTACTTC.

The chain couples TRBV6-5 to TRBJ2-1; weak D call: TRBD2 (6 bases). The CDR3 loop spans 16 amino acids. Per germline, CDR1 MNHEY and CDR2 SVGAGI. V lost 2 bases and J lost 8, with 19 bases in between. The CDR3 bases are TGTGCCAGCAGTTACGTTCGGACGCAAGGAGGGGATGAGCAGTTCTTC. Its translation is CASSYVRTQGGDEQFF.

This clonotype was found a few times. This CDR3 is CASRRRGEKLFF. The CDR3 nucleotides read TGTGCCAGCAGGAGAAGGGGTGAAAAACTGTTTTTT. This sequence joins TRBV2 and TRBJ1-4; D might be TRBD1 (5 bases). Trimming left V 6 bases short and J 7 bases short, with 9 bases between. Germline values: CDR1 SNHLY, CDR2 FYNNEI. The CDR3 totals 12 residues.

This clonotype showed up just a few times. The junction departs from germline at one end; a sequencing error may be responsible. The chain has TRBV7-9 and TRBJ1-4, with a weak D call TRBD1 (6 bases). Germline CDR1 is SEHNR and CDR2 is FQNEAQ (reference sequence). CDR3 length: 12 residues. The CDR3 region is CASSLSDSRFVF. The CDR3 DNA sequence: TGTGCCAGCAGCTTATCGGACAGCCGTTTCGTTTTT. The entire variable domain, with the rest obtained from reference TRBV7-9 and TRBJ1-4, is as follows: DTGVSQNPRHKITKRGQNVTFRCDPISEHNRLYWYRQTLGQGPEFLTYFQNEAQLEKSRLLSDRFSAERPKGSFSTLEIQRTEQGDSAMYLCASSLSDSRFVFGSGTQLSVL.

As concerns this clonotype: A much larger clonotype is one base distant, so this may be a read error. The chain joins TRBV5-1 to TRBJ1-6; D is undetermined. Trimming left V 4 bases short and J 10 bases short, with 12 bases between. The CDR3 has 13 residues. Per germline, CDR1 SGHRS and CDR2 YFSETQ. The CDR3 loop is CASSLDLVSPLHF. For the CDR3, the DNA is TGCGCCAGCAGCCTCGACTTGGTGTCACCCCTCCACTTT.

This clonotype was seen only a few times. J is TRBJ2-3 and V is TRBV7-6; the match to TRBD1 covers 7 bases. Germline trimming cut 1 base from V and 2 bases from J; bases unmatched to any gene: 6. The germline gives CDR1 SGHVS, CDR2 FNYEAQ. CDR3 length: 16 amino acids. As DNA, the CDR3 is TGTGCCAGCAGCTTAGAGGGGGCGCGGATCACAGATACGCAGTATTTT. Amino acid sequence: CASSLEGARITDTQYF.

This clonotype was recorded a few times. The chain joins TRBV29-1 to TRBJ2-1; the D call may be TRBD1 or TRBD2 (5 bases each). V gave up 7 bases and J gave up 10 bases, with 17 bases separating them. Germline V gene lookup returns CDR1 SQVTM and CDR2 ANQGSEA. This CDR3 is 12 amino acids long. CDR3 nucleotides: TGCAGCGCGCATCAGAGGGGACGGGAGCAGTTCTTC. Its protein is CSAHQRGREQFF.

The sample holds many counts of this clonotype. This sequence joins TRBV5-1 and TRBJ2-7; perhaps D is TRBD1 or TRBD2 (5 bases each). V shed 0 bases and J shed 3 bases, with 13 bases lying between them. The CDR3 loop spans 15 amino acids. Germline-derived CDR1 and CDR2 are SGHRS and YFSETQ. In DNA form, the CDR3 reads TGCGCCAGCAGCTTGGGGGACGCCAACTTCTACGAGCAGTACTTC. Translating gives CASSLGDANFYEQYF.

This clonotype was seen a handful of times. V gene TRBV20-1 combines with J gene TRBJ1-2; the D is unclear. The CDR3 runs 12 residues. The germline gives CDR1 DFQATT, CDR2 SNEGSKA (reference sequence). Trimming removed 2 bases from V and 1 base from J, with 5 bases in between. CDR3 sequence reads: CSARSSNYGYTF. CDR3 nucleotides: TGCAGTGCTAGAAGCAGTAACTATGGCTACACCTTC.

The chain is built from TRBV5-6 and TRBJ2-3; TRBD2 might be the D (6 bases). Germline assignment: CDR1 SGHDT and CDR2 YYEEEE. The CDR3 runs 14 residues. The V end was cut by 0 bases, the J end by 7 bases, with 12 bases between. CDR3 in DNA: TGTGCCAGCAGCTTGGTTTCGGGGGATTATACGCAGTATTTT. Translation: CASSLVSGDYTQYF.

The chain has TRBV7-3 and TRBJ2-3; possible D gene TRBD2, 5 bases. There are 16 residues in the CDR3. Between the trimmed V and J ends, which lost 5 bases and 1 base, there was a span of 16 bases. Germline values: CDR1 SGHTA, CDR2 FQGTGA. CDR3 nucleotides: TGTGCCAGCAGCCAAGGGCCCCAAGCGGGCACAGATACGCAGTATTTT. Translating it yields CASSQGPQAGTDTQYF.

This clonotype came up a few times. This chain links TRBV7-8 with TRBJ2-5; 7 bases line up with TRBD2. The junction had 6 bases not matched to a gene; V was cut back by 8 bases and J by 3 bases. Germline V gene data show CDR1 as SGHVS and CDR2 as FQNEAQ. This CDR3 region has 13 residues. CDR3 nucleotide sequence: TGTGCCAGCGGGCAAAGCGGGGAAGAGACCCAGTACTTC. Translated: CASGQSGEETQYF.

The rearrangement uses TRBV5-1 and TRBJ1-6, with D perhaps matching TRBD1 (6 bases). In germline, CDR1 is SGHRS, CDR2 YFSETQ. The ends were cut back, 1 base at V and 11 bases at J, with 16 bases in the middle. The CDR3 has 15 amino acids. The CDR3 region has the DNA TGCGCCAGCAGCTTGAATTCTGGACAGCTTGCACCCCTCCACTTT. Protein: CASSLNSGQLAPLHF.

V gene TRBV11-2 combines with J gene TRBJ1-6; no clear D. Germline V CDR1 and CDR2: SGHAT, FQNNGV. The CDR3 contains 11 residues. The V end lost 0 bases, the J end lost 16 bases, and 7 bases lay between the germline ends. CDR3 region: CASSLDSSLHF. For the CDR3, the DNA is TGTGCCAGCAGCTTAGACTCCAGTCTCCACTTT.

Only a few counts were recorded for this clonotype. The chain uses TRBV7-9 and TRBJ2-3, with D possibly TRBD2 on 6 matching bases. This CDR3 contains 15 residues. V lost 4 bases to trimming and J lost 5 bases, with 16 bases between them. Germline CDR1 SEHNR, CDR2 FQNEAQ (reference sequence). DNA of the CDR3: TGTGCCAGCAGCTCAGCGGGTTCTGTGGGAGATACGCAGTATTTT. This gives the protein CASSSAGSVGDTQYF.

V is TRBV6-1 and J is TRBJ2-7, with unresolved D. CDR1 is MNHNS, CDR2 SASEGT, per germline. The CDR3 contains 14 residues. Trimming stripped 4 bases from V and 2 bases from J, with 12 bases between. For the CDR3, the DNA is TGTGCCAGCAGTGGGGATGCTGGGCCCTACGAGCAGTACTTC. This translates into CASSGDAGPYEQYF.

The chain couples TRBV20-1 to TRBJ2-7, with 8 bases that match TRBD1. The ends lost 6 bases at V and 3 bases at J; junction bases unmatched: 7. The CDR3 is made up of 13 amino acids. CDR1 is DFQATT, CDR2 SNEGSKA, per germline (reference sequence). In nucleotides, the CDR3 is TGCAGTGCCCAAACCGACAGGGGCTACGAGCAGTACGTC. The encoded protein is CSAQTDRGYEQYV.

The V call is TRBV29-1, the J call TRBJ2-3; D is possibly TRBD1 or TRBD2 (6 bases each). V lost 4 bases to trimming and J lost 5 bases, with 13 bases between them. CDR1 is SQVTM and CDR2 is ANQGSEA in the germline V gene. The CDR3 spans 13 residues. The CDR3 region is CSVVGGRKDTQYF. The CDR3 DNA reads TGCAGCGTTGTTGGGGGGCGAAAAGATACGCAGTATTTT.

This clonotype was seen more than once but under ten times. The chain couples TRBV9 to TRBJ2-3; D is uncertain. The CDR3 is made up of 13 amino acids. The V end was cut by 0 bases, the J end by 4 bases, with 6 bases between. Germline CDR1 reads SGDLS; CDR2 reads YYNGEE. CDR3 sequence: CASSVEVPDTQYF. The CDR3 nucleotides are TGTGCCAGCAGCGTAGAAGTCCCAGATACGCAGTATTTT.

V gene TRBV30 combines with J gene TRBJ2-1; 8 bases are a match to TRBD2. Germline CDR1 reads GTSNPN; CDR2 reads SVGIG (reference sequence). This CDR3 is built from 14 residues. Trimming cost V 7 bases and J 2 bases; bases outside gene matches: 7. The CDR3 sequence is CAYRRAGAYNEQFF. In DNA form, the CDR3 reads TGTGCCTACCGCCGAGCGGGGGCCTACAATGAGCAGTTCTTC.

This clonotype was counted only a few times. The gene calls are TRBV11-2 and TRBJ2-7; 9 positions match TRBD1. This CDR3 contains 18 residues. The germline V gene encodes CDR1 SGHAT and CDR2 FQNNGV. V lost 0 bases and J lost 2; bases outside the gene matches: 11. The CDR3 DNA reads TGTGCCAGCAGCTTAGATCGGTCCTCCGGGACAGGGACCTACGAGCAGTACGTC. It encodes CASSLDRSSGTGTYEQYV.

V usage is TRBV7-2 and J usage is TRBJ1-6; no reliable D call. The germline V gene encodes CDR1 SGHTA and CDR2 FQGNSA. This CDR3 is 15 amino acids long. V shed 5 bases and J shed 6 bases, with 14 bases lying between them. CDR3 nucleotide sequence: TGTGCCAGCAGCCGAACAGAGCTCCGTAATTCACCCCTCCACTTT. Translating it yields CASSRTELRNSPLHF.